The present entry profiles one T cell receptor (beta chain) with its context. Collection of roughly 10 milliliters of peripheral blood was performed for each donor. The CDR3 covers 15 residues. Germline trimming cut 6 bases from V and 0 bases from J; bases unmatched to any gene: 3. This sample stems from a study of blood T cells in healthy people across ages. Together with a sample-barcoded 5' primer, a J-beta primer mix was included in a second PCR lasting 7 to 11 cycles. MiXCR, run by TCRdb on the 5' RACE reads, gives a single entry per CDR3 protein. Here the sample spans 550,000 to 650,000 distinct CDR3 sequences, 25% to 35% being singletons. The data also belong to a second study, concerning T cells of mothers and their children. That source adds: Healthy Caucasian mothers, a few in number, and their six children were the donors. Nobody spotted any persistent microchimeric T cell clones.

This receptor was taken from a boy aged 2-9 years in good health. Sequenced material: blood. V usage is TRBV6-7 and J usage is TRBJ2-5; 11 positions match TRBD2. TRBV6-7 is assigned to the ORF class and has an uncertain function. CDR3 sequence reads: CASSTSGGDQETQYF. CDR3 bases: TGTGCCAGCAGCACTAGCGGGGGTGACCAAGAGACCCAGTACTTC.